This entry features one T cell receptor (beta chain) sequence. This sample stems from a study of blood T cell repertoires in COVID-19. Sequenced by immunoSEQ multiplex PCR; TCRdb stores in-frame clones only, minus some. The table includes roughly 500,000 clones, 70% to 90% detected once. V dropped 4 bases and J dropped 0 bases, with 11 bases sitting between them. CDR3 size: 15 residues. CDR1 is SGHRS and CDR2 is YFSETQ in the germline V gene. The chain is built from TRBV5-1 and TRBJ1-3; tentative D call: TRBD1 (5 bases). This sequence originates from a woman aged 55-70 years who had recovered from COVID-19. Input material: PBMCs or T cells enriched from blood (not recorded which). CDR3: CASSASGGSGNTIYF. CDR3 nucleotides: TGCGCCAGCAGCGCCTCGGGGGGCTCTGGAAACACCATATATTTT.